This T cell receptor (beta chain) was recovered during a study of cytomegalovirus exposure and HLA in healthy donors. The PCR used 60 Vbeta and 13 Jbeta primers. The protocol was immunoSEQ multiplex PCR, while the TCRdb copy is restricted to in-frame clones and leaves out a portion. The table includes about 120,000 clones, over 60% detected once. The source is a woman aged 40 to 50 in good health and CMV-seronegative. Sequenced sample: PBMCs.

CDR3 sequence: CASSPRAGVNYGYTF. The CDR3 DNA follows: TGTGCCAGCAGCCCACGGGCAGGGGTTAACTATGGCTACACCTTC. This chain uses TRBV5-6 with TRBJ1-2; D perhaps matches TRBD1 (6 bases). The CDR3 length is 15 residues. Germline V gives CDR1 SGHDT, CDR2 YYEEEE. Trimming removed 4 bases from V and 1 base from J, with 14 bases in between.